A single sample is the source of the 22 T cell receptor beta chains below, sequenced in a study of blood T cell repertoires in COVID-19. Only in-frame clones appear in the TCRdb table, and some are missing; sequencing was by immunoSEQ multiplex PCR. The sample lists over 200,000 clones, 84% occurring once. Sample: peripheral blood. The receptors were gathered from an elderly woman with active or convalescent COVID-19.

The chain combines TRBV11-3 with TRBJ2-3, with TRBD1 as a possible D gene (6 bases). Trimming stripped 6 bases from V and 1 base from J, with 14 bases between. The germline CDR1 and CDR2 sequences are SGHNT and YENEEA. The CDR3 is 15 residues long. CDR3 nucleotide sequence: TGTGCCAGCAGGGGTCTCAGGGGTGGCACAGATACGCAGTATTTT. Protein sequence: CASRGLRGGTDTQYF.

The chain uses TRBV5-1 and TRBJ2-3; TRBD2 aligns across 10 bases. In germline, CDR1 is SGHRS, CDR2 YFSETQ. The CDR3 consists of 15 residues. V shed 5 bases, J shed 2 bases, and the junction held 5 bases outside the gene matches. The CDR3 is CASRLAGATTDTQYF. CDR3 DNA sequence: TGCGCCAGCAGGCTAGCGGGGGCGACCACAGATACGCAGTATTTT.

Remarks on this clone: Sequence at one end of the junction differs from germline and may be a read error. The chain joins TRBV7-7 to TRBJ2-5; TRBD2 matches at 7 bases. CDR1 is SSHAT, CDR2 FNYEAQ, per germline (reference sequence). CDR3 length: 15 residues. The CDR3 loop is CASSPEPAGQETQYF. Here the CDR3 DNA reads TGTGCTAGCAGCCCAGAGCCAGCGGGGCAAGAGACCCAGTACTTC.

The chain carries TRBV7-2 and TRBJ2-2, with a weak D call TRBD1 (5 bases). V gave up 5 bases and J gave up 6 bases, with 16 bases separating them. CDR3 length: 15 amino acids. The germline V gene encodes CDR1 SGHTA and CDR2 FQGNSA. The chain's CDR3 is CASSNLGPTAGELFF. Here the CDR3 DNA reads TGTGCCAGCAGCAACCTGGGGCCCACGGCCGGGGAGCTGTTTTTT.

V is TRBV15 and J is TRBJ2-5; 8 bases are a match to TRBD2. With V trimmed by 0 bases and J by 7 bases, 7 bases remained unmatched. The CDR3 consists of 15 residues. The V gene's germline CDR1 is LNHNV and CDR2 YYDKDF (reference sequence). The CDR3 protein is CATSRDQAGVGTQYF. The CDR3, as DNA: TGTGCCACCAGCAGAGATCAAGCGGGGGTAGGGACCCAGTACTTC.

This chain joins TRBV5-1 and TRBJ2-2; 7 bases match TRBD2. Per germline, CDR1 SGHRS and CDR2 YFSETQ. Losses at the gene ends were 0 bases for V and 0 bases for J; bases not matched to a gene: 5. The CDR3 runs 17 residues. Here the CDR3 DNA reads TGCGCCAGCAGCTTGGTTCCAGCGGGATCGAACACCGGGGAGCTGTTTTTT. Its translation is CASSLVPAGSNTGELFF.

This clone appeared once. The CDR3 sequence: CSASLGQGANQPQHF. The CDR3 DNA reads TGCAGTGCTAGTTTAGGGCAGGGGGCCAATCAGCCCCAGCATTTT. The V call is TRBV20-1, the J call TRBJ1-5; TRBD1 agrees at 8 bases. Unmatched junction bases numbered 7, after V lost 3 bases and J lost 3 bases. The V gene's germline CDR1 is DFQATT and CDR2 SNEGSKA (reference sequence). This CDR3 has 15 amino acids.

The gene calls are TRBV9 and TRBJ1-3, with D maybe TRBD1 (6 bases). The CDR3 contains 15 residues. CDR1 is SGDLS and CDR2 is YYNGEE in the germline V gene. With 6 bases removed from V and 0 bases from J, the gap between germline ends came to 13 bases. Here the CDR3 DNA reads TGTGCCAGCACCCGGGACACCATCTCTGGAAACACCATATATTTT. This translates into CASTRDTISGNTIYF.

The chain is built from TRBV7-2 and TRBJ1-1; 8 bases are shared with TRBD1. Unmatched junction bases numbered 3, after V lost 4 bases and J lost 5 bases. This CDR3 spans 13 amino acids. Germline assignment: CDR1 SGHTA and CDR2 FQGNSA. The CDR3 sequence: CASSSDRDTEAFF. CDR3 nucleotides: TGTGCCAGCAGCTCGGACAGGGATACTGAAGCTTTCTTT.

The chain uses TRBV10-1 and TRBJ2-1; 7 bases line up with TRBD2. J was trimmed by 0 bases and V by 2 bases; bases with no gene match: 4. The CDR3 totals 16 residues. CDR1 WNHNN and CDR2 SYGVQD come from the germline V gene (reference sequence). This CDR3 is CASSERASGSYNEQFF. CDR3 DNA sequence: TGCGCCAGCAGTGAGCGGGCTAGCGGCTCCTACAATGAGCAGTTCTTC.

The CDR3 region has the DNA TGCGCCAGCATAGAGGAGGGCAGAAAACAAGAGACCCAGTACTTC. This translates into CASIEEGRKQETQYF. The chain carries TRBV10-2 and TRBJ2-5, with D perhaps matching TRBD2 (6 bases). Germline V lookup: CDR1 WSHSY, CDR2 SAAADI. CDR3 length: 15 residues. With 7 bases removed from V and 2 bases from J, the gap between germline ends came to 17 bases.

This chain links TRBV24-1 with TRBJ2-7, with a weak D call TRBD1 (6 bases). Per the germline V gene, CDR1 is KGHDR and CDR2 is SFDVKD. The CDR3 extends over 16 amino acids. The V end lost 4 bases, the J end lost 2 bases, and 17 bases lay between the germline ends. The CDR3 loop is CATSDPGQSRAYEQYF. The CDR3 region has the DNA TGTGCCACCAGTGACCCCGGACAGTCACGGGCCTACGAGCAGTACTTC.

The V gene is TRBV7-9, the J gene TRBJ1-5; no definite D call. This CDR3 is built from 14 residues. Germline V gene data show CDR1 as SEHNR and CDR2 as FQNEAQ (reference sequence). Trimming stripped 4 bases from V and 4 bases from J, with 11 bases between. CDR3 coding DNA: TGTGCCAGCAGCTCAGAACGACATAATCAGCCCCAGCATTTT. Translated: CASSSERHNQPQHF.

V gene TRBV4-1 combines with J gene TRBJ1-1; D gene unclear. This CDR3 is 15 amino acids long. CDR1 is MGHRA and CDR2 is YSYEKL in the germline V gene. V dropped 2 bases and J dropped 8 bases, with 18 bases sitting between them. The chain's CDR3 is CASSQQDRDGGEAFF. CDR3 nucleotide sequence: TGCGCCAGCAGCCAACAAGACCGAGACGGAGGGGAAGCTTTCTTT.

The CDR3, as DNA: TGTGCCACCAGTCAGGGACTAGCGGGAGGTGGGGAGACCCAGTACTTC. It translates to CATSQGLAGGGETQYF. The chain uses TRBV15 and TRBJ2-5; 15 bases are shared with TRBD2. V trimming: 6 bases; J trimming: 5 bases; junction bases outside the gene matches: 7. The CDR3 consists of 16 residues. Germline CDR1 reads LNHNV; CDR2 reads YYDKDF (reference sequence). The full variable domain, its missing parts supplied by reference TRBV15 and TRBJ2-5, is DAMVIQNPRYQVTQFGKPVTLSCSQTLNHNVMYWYQQKSSQAPKLLFHYYDKDFNNEADTPDNFQSRRPNTSFCFLDIRSPGLGDTAMYLCATSQGLAGGGETQYFGPGTRLLVL.

This chain joins TRBV29-1 and TRBJ1-2; tentatively, D is TRBD1 (6 bases). Between the trimmed V and J ends, which lost 5 bases and 8 bases, there was a span of 18 bases. The CDR3 contains 13 residues. In germline, CDR1 is SQVTM, CDR2 ANQGSEA. This CDR3 is CSVPPPGVRGYTF. The CDR3, as DNA: TGCAGCGTTCCCCCCCCAGGGGTAAGAGGCTACACCTTC. Using reference TRBV29-1 and TRBJ1-2 for the parts outside the CDR3, the full variable domain is SAVISQKPSRDICQRGTSLTIQCQVDSQVTMMFWYRQQPGQSLTLIATANQGSEATYESGFVIDKFPISRPNLTFSTLTVSNMSPEDSSIYLCSVPPPGVRGYTFGSGTRLTVV.

This chain uses TRBV20-1 with TRBJ2-1, with D maybe TRBD2 (6 bases). Trimming removed 3 bases from V and 9 bases from J, with 18 bases in between. The germline V gene has CDR1 DFQATT and CDR2 SNEGSKA (reference sequence). The CDR3 runs to 14 residues. The CDR3 is CSASRQVGGSEQFF. CDR3 nucleotide sequence: TGCAGTGCTAGTCGGCAGGTGGGAGGTAGTGAGCAGTTCTTC.

This chain joins TRBV9 and TRBJ2-2; D might be TRBD1 (6 bases). This CDR3 is built from 14 residues. Trimming removed 3 bases from V and 7 bases from J, with 13 bases in between. Germline CDR1 reads SGDLS; CDR2 reads YYNGEE. CDR3 amino acids: CASSGLQGGGELFF. The CDR3 DNA is TGTGCCAGCAGCGGACTACAGGGCGGCGGGGAGCTGTTTTTT.

The V and J genes are TRBV4-3 and TRBJ2-7, with 7 nucleotides matching TRBD1. The CDR3 sequence is 15 residues long. The V segment lost 0 bases and the J segment 2 bases; nucleotides outside the gene matches: 4. The germline V gene has CDR1 LGHNA and CDR2 YSLEER. CDR3 nucleotides: TGCGCCAGCAGCCAAGATAGGGACAGAGCCTACGAGCAGTACTTC. It translates to CASSQDRDRAYEQYF.

The chain is built from TRBV5-1 and TRBJ2-5, with D perhaps matching TRBD1 (5 bases). V was cut by 0 bases and J by 4 bases, with 10 bases left in between. The germline gives CDR1 SGHRS, CDR2 YFSETQ. CDR3 length: 14 residues. DNA of the CDR3: TGCGCCAGCAGCTTGGGACAGTATGGAGAGACCCAGTACTTC. Translation gives CASSLGQYGETQYF.

The chain is built from TRBV4-2 and TRBJ1-5, with D possibly being TRBD1 (5 bases). Germline V CDR1 and CDR2: LGHNA, YNFKEQ. V gave up 1 base and J gave up 3 bases, with 13 bases separating them. The CDR3 extends over 16 amino acids. CDR3 region: CASSQGEGLHNQPQHF. In nucleotides, the CDR3 is TGTGCCAGCAGCCAAGGGGAGGGGCTGCACAATCAGCCCCAGCATTTT.

This clone was found once. The rearrangement uses TRBV6-5 and TRBJ1-5; 8 bases map to TRBD1. Trimming took 8 bases from V and 3 from J; bases not matched to a gene: 3. Germline CDR1 reads MNHEY; CDR2 reads SVGAGI. This CDR3 comprises 13 residues. The CDR3 DNA reads as TGTGCCAGCTACAGGGGGACCAATCAGCCCCAGCATTTT. It yields the protein CASYRGTNQPQHF.